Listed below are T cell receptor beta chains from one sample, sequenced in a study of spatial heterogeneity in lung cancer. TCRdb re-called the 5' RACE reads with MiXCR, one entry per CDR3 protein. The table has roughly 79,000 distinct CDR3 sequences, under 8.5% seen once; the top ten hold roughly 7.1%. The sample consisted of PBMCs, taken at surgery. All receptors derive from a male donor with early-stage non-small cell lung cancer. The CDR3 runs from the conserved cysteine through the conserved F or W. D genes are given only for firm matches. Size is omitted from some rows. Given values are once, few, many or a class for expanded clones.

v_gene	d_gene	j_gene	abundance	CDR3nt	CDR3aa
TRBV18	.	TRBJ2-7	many	TGTGCCAGCTCACCAAAGGACTCCTACGAGCAGTACTTC	CASSPKDSYEQYF
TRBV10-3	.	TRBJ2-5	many	TGTGCCATCAGTTTCAAAGAGACCCAGTACTTC	CAISFKETQYF
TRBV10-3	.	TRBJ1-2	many	TGTGCCATCAGTGGAGAGTTGAATGGCTACACCTTC	CAISGELNGYTF
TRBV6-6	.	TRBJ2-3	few	TGTGCCACCAAAAGGATGAAGAATGGACCCATCGCAGATACGCAGTATTTT	CATKRMKNGPIADTQYF
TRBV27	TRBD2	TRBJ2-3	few	TGTGCCAGCAGTTTGGCGGGAGCGGAATTGGATACGCAGTATTTT	CASSLAGAELDTQYF
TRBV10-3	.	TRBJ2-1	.	TGTGCCATCAAAACGAGCGAGCCCTACAATGAGCAGTTCTTC	CAIKTSEPYNEQFF
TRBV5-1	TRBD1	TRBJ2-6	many	TGCGCCAGCGGGACAGTTCTAGGGGCCAACGTCCTGACTTTC	CASGTVLGANVLTF
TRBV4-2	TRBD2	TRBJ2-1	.	TGTGCCAGCAGCCATGAGGCGGGAGGGCCTAGAAATGAGCAGTTCTTC	CASSHEAGGPRNEQFF
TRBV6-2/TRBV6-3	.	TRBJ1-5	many	TGTGCCAGCAGTTCACGGGGGGTGGATAATCAGCCCCAGCATTTT	CASSSRGVDNQPQHF
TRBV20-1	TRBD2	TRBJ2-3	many	TGCAGTGCTAGACTTACTAGCGGGCCCAATACGCAGTATTTT	CSARLTSGPNTQYF
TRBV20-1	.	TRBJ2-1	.	TGCAGTGCTAGTAGGGAGGGGGTCTACAATGAGCAGTTCTTC	CSASREGVYNEQFF
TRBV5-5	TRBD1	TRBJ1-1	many	TGTGCCAGCAGCGCGTCCCGACAGGGGCGGACTGAAGCTTTCTTT	CASSASRQGRTEAFF
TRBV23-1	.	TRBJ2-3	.	TGCGCCAGCAGTCAATTTCTCGCAGGGGAGACCCGCACAGATACGCAGTATTTT	CASSQFLAGETRTDTQYF
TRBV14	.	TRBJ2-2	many	TGTGCCAGCAGCCAAGATGCGGCAGCCCCATACACCGGGGAGCTGTTTTTT	CASSQDAAAPYTGELFF
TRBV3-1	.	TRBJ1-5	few	TGTGCCAGCAGCCAAGGATACAGGGATCAGCCCCAGCATTTT	CASSQGYRDQPQHF
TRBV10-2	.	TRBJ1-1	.	TGCGCCAGCAGTGAGTCGAGACTGGGGGGGAACACTGAAGCTTTCTTT	CASSESRLGGNTEAFF
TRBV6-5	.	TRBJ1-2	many	TGTGCCAGCAGTTACCAGGCAGGGAGCTACACCTTC	CASSYQAGSYTF
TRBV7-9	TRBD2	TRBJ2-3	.	TGTGCCAGCAGATCGGGACTAGCCACAGATACGCAGTATTTT	CASRSGLATDTQYF
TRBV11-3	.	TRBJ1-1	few	TGTGCCAGCAGCTACGATTCCTCCGGGGGGACTGAAGCTTTCTTT	CASSYDSSGGTEAFF
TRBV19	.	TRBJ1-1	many	TGTGCCAGTAGTAACCGGCTGAACACTGAAGCTTTCTTT	CASSNRLNTEAFF
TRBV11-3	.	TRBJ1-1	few	TGTGCCAGCAGCACGAGGACGGCTGGGAACACTGAAGCTTTCTTT	CASSTRTAGNTEAFF
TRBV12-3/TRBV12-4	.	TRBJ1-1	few	TGTGCCAGCAGTATCTCTGGGAAGGCTGAAGCTTTCTTT	CASSISGKAEAFF
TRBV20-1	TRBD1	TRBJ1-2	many	TGCAGTGCTAGATTGGGACAGGGGAACTATGGCTACACCTTC	CSARLGQGNYGYTF
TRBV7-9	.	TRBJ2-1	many	TGTGCCAGCAGCGCCCTTCTGCACGAGCAGTTCTTC	CASSALLHEQFF
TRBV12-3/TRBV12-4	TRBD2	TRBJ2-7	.	TGTGCCAGCAGTTTGACTAGCGGGAGAAACGAGCAGTACTTC	CASSLTSGRNEQYF
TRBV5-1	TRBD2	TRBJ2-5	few	TGCGCCAGCCAGCGGGAGGTAGGACAAGAGACCCAGTACTTC	CASQREVGQETQYF
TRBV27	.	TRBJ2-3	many	TGTGCCAGCAGGCGCACAGATACGCAGTATTTT	CASRRTDTQYF
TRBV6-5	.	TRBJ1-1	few	TGTGCCAGCAGTCCCTCAGTAGTACGACTGAACACTGAAGCTTTCTTT	CASSPSVVRLNTEAFF
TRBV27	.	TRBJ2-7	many	TGTGCCAGCAGTTTATCGGGCATCCTGGGGGAGCAGTACTTC	CASSLSGILGEQYF
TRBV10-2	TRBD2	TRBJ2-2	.	TGCGCCAGCAGCGGACTAGCGCCCGGGGAGCTGTTTTTT	CASSGLAPGELFF
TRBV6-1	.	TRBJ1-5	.	TGTGCCAGCAGTGCACGGGACGGCGGAAATCAGCCCCAGCATTTT	CASSARDGGNQPQHF
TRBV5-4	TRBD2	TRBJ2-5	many	TGTGCCAGCAGTCAGATGGCGACTAGCGGCCAAGAGACCCAGTACTTC	CASSQMATSGQETQYF
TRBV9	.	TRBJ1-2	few	TGTGCCAGCAGCCCGACCAGTGGGTTTTACTATGGCTACACCTTC	CASSPTSGFYYGYTF
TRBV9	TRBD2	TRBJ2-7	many	TGTGCCAGCAGCCCTAGCGGGAGGTCGCACGAGCAGTACTTC	CASSPSGRSHEQYF
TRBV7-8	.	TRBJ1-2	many	TGTGCCAGCAGCGGGCCTGCCGGGGGCATCTACTATGGCTACACCTTC	CASSGPAGGIYYGYTF
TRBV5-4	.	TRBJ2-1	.	TGTGCCAGCAGGGTCATCGGGGGCGCCTACAATGAGCAGTTCTTC	CASRVIGGAYNEQFF
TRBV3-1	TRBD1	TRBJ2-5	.	TGTGCCAGCAGCCAAGTAGGGGGACAGGGCGGGACCCAGTACTTC	CASSQVGGQGGTQYF
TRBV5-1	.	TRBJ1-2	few	TGCGCCAGCAGCCAGGGCACGGGTAACTATGGCTACACCTTC	CASSQGTGNYGYTF
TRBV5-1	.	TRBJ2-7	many	TGCGCCAGCAGAAGTAGGCCTACGGGGGACGAGCAGTACTTC	CASRSRPTGDEQYF
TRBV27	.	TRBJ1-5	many	TGTGCCAGCAGCCTCGCGGCAGGGGACGCTCAGCCCCAGCATTTT	CASSLAAGDAQPQHF
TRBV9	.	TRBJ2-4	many	TGTGCCAGCAGCGTAGGGCCGGGGGGCGCCTCAAACATTCAGTACTTC	CASSVGPGGASNIQYF
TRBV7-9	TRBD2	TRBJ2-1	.	TGTGCCAGCAGTTGGACTAGCGGGGTTGAGCAGTTCTTC	CASSWTSGVEQFF
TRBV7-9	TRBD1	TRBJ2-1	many	TGTGCCAGCAGCTTAGAAGGGACAGGTAGCAATGAGCAGTTCTTC	CASSLEGTGSNEQFF
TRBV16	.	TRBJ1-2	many	TGTGCCAGCACCCGCTCCCCAGGCTATGGCTACACCTTC	CASTRSPGYGYTF
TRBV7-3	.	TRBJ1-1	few	TGTGCCAGCAGCTTCCCGACGGTGGTTGCGGGTTTGAACACTGAAGCTTTCTTT	CASSFPTVVAGLNTEAFF
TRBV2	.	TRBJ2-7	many	TGTGCCAGCAGTGACCCCCCGGATGGTTCCTACGAGCAGTACTTC	CASSDPPDGSYEQYF
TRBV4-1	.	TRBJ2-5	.	TGCGCCAGCAGCCCCTCCACGTTTAGGGAGACCCAGTACTTC	CASSPSTFRETQYF
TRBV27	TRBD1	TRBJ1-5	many	TGTGCCAGCAGTCCCCTCTACGCCACAGGGGATCAGCCCCAGCATTTT	CASSPLYATGDQPQHF